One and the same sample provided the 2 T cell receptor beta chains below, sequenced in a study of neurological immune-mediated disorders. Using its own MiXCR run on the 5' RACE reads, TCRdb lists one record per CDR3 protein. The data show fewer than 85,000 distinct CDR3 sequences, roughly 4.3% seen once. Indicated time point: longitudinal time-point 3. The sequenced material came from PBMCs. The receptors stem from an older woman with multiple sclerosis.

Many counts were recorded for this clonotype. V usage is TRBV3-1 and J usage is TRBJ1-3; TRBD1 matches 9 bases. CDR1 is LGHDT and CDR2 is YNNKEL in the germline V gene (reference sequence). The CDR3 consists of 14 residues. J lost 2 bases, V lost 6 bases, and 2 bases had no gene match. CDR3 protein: CASRRTGAGNTIYF. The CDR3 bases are TGTGCCAGCAGACGGACAGGGGCTGGAAACACCATATATTTT.

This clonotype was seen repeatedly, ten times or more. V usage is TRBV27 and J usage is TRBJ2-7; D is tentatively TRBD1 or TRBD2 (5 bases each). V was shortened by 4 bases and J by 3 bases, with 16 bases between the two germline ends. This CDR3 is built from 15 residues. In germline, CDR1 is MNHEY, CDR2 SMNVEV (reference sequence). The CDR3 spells CASSSPGRTVYEQYF. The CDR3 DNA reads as TGTGCCAGCAGTTCCCCGGGACGGACCGTCTACGAGCAGTACTTC.